A selection of T cell receptor beta chains follows, all from one sample in a study of shared clonotypes between healthy human individuals. The protocol was immunoSEQ multiplex PCR, while the TCRdb copy is restricted to in-frame clones and leaves out a portion. The sample holds 1,400,000 or so clones; approximately 98.5% are singletons and the top ten take 0.36%. What was sequenced was naive CD4+ T cells sorted from blood. All receptors come from a young man in good health. CDR3s include the opening cysteine and the closing phenylalanine or tryptophan.

TRBV14	TRBJ2-7	CASSLYSGRGYEQYF
TRBV6-5	TRBJ2-1	CADHSWIEQFF
TRBV11-3	TRBJ2-2	CASSLTGPGELFF
TRBV28	TRBJ2-5	CASSLRETQYF
TRBV28	TRBJ2-7	CASNPSLDRILREQYF
TRBV27	TRBJ2-7	CASAESGLYEQYF
TRBV5-1	TRBJ2-2	CASSLALGDGTGELFF
TRBV6-1	TRBJ1-4	CASSDPFGPGTLSEKLFF
TRBV11-2	TRBJ2-7	CASSQHSSGSNYEQYF
TRBV9	TRBJ1-5	CASSVGGTATQPQHF
TRBV5-1	TRBJ2-7	CASSLRDSRRPYEQYF
TRBV9	TRBJ2-5	CASSAITETQYF
TRBV25-1	TRBJ2-1	CASSWTSGRSNEQFF
TRBV29-1	TRBJ2-7	CSVKGLFSYEQYF
TRBV5-1	TRBJ2-2	CASSLAPTGGVTGELFF
TRBV28	TRBJ2-7	CASSFETGPYEQYF
TRBV6-1	TRBJ2-1	CASSVGRAAYNEQFF
TRBV4-2	TRBJ2-7	CASSQEAESILYEQYF
TRBV27	TRBJ2-1	CASSSPWGLGNEQFF
TRBV6-1	TRBJ1-1	CASTQEGSAFF
TRBV5-1	TRBJ2-1	CASSPRESLNEQFF
TRBV5-4	TRBJ1-3	CASSLTGIRSGNTIYF
TRBV5-4	TRBJ2-3	CASSLEGGADTQYF
TRBV6-1	TRBJ2-1	CASSTSGPYNEQFF
TRBV7-6	TRBJ2-2	CASSPGTNTGELFF
TRBV6-5	TRBJ1-2	CASSLGQGFYGYTF
TRBV11-2	TRBJ2-2	CASSRTGGAGELFF